This TCR beta chain was documented in a study of blood T cells in healthy people across ages. Primers used in a second PCR of roughly 6 to 11 cycles were a sample-barcoded 5' primer and a J-beta primer mix. In TCRdb, the 5' RACE reads were re-called with MiXCR into one record per CDR3 protein. The data contain roughly 700,000 distinct CDR3 sequences, 49% of them seen just once; the ten biggest clones take up roughly 34%. With respect to this clonotype: Its antigen is as yet unknown.

Study-wide findings and caveats: Naive CD4+ cells and diversity were both higher in long-lived donors than in aged donors.

Donation came from healthy Caucasian individuals in Russia who were aged roughly 6 to 95. Each sample yielded at least 6 million isolated PBMCs. Per the germline V gene, CDR1 is MNHEY and CDR2 is SVGEGT. This CDR3 is built from 16 residues. Trimming took off 2 bases at V and 4 bases at J, with 12 bases between the two ends. This sequence joins TRBV6-2 or TRBV6-3 and TRBJ2-6; D unresolved. Sequencing was performed on blood. This TCR came from a woman aged 60-75 years in good health. The CDR3, as DNA: TGTGCCAGCAGTTACGTAGGAACATTAGGGGCCAACGTCCTGACTTTC. It specifies CASSYVGTLGANVLTF.